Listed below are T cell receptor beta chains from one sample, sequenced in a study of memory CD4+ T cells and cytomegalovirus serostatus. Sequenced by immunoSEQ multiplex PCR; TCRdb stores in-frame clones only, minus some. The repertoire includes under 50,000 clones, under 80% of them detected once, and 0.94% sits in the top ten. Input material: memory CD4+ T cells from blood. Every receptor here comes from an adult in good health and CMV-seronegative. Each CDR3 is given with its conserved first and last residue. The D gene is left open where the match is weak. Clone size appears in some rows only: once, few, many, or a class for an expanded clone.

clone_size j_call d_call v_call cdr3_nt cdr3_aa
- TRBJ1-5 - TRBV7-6 TGTGCCAGCAGCTTAGCGGCGAATCAGCCCCAGCATTTT CASSLAANQPQHF
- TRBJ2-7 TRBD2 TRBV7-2 TGTGCCAGCAGCGACAGCGGGGGGAGCTCCTACGAGCAGTACTTC CASSDSGGSSYEQYF
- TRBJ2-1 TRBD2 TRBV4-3 TGCGCCAGCAGCCAAGCCGGACGGGGGGGCCGCACCTACAATGAGCAGTTCTTC CASSQAGRGGRTYNEQFF
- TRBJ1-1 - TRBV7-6 TGTGCCAGCAGCTTAGGCGGGGTTACTGAAGCTTTCTTT CASSLGGVTEAFF
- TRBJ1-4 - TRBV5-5 TGTGCCAGCAGCTTGCGGTTCGCAGGAACTAATGAAAAACTGTTTTTT CASSLRFAGTNEKLFF
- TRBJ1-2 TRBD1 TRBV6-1 TGTGCCAGCAGTGCGTCCGGGACAGGGGACGGCTACACCTTC CASSASGTGDGYTF
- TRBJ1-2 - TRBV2 TGTGCCAGCGGATCGGACATTGACTATGGCTACACCTTC CASGSDIDYGYTF
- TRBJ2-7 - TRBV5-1 TGCGCCAGCAGCTTGGCGGGGACCTACGGGGCCGAGCAGTACTTC CASSLAGTYGAEQYF
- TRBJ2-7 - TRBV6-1 TGTGCCAGCAGTGAAGCAGGTCCCCATCTGGAGCAGTACTTC CASSEAGPHLEQYF
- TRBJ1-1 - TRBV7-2 TGTGCCAGCAGCCCGGGGCAGACATTTACGAACACTGAAGCTTTCTTT CASSPGQTFTNTEAFF
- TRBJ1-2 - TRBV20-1 TGCAGTGGGGGCAACTATGGCTACACCTTC CSGGNYGYTF
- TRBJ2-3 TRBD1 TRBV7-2 TGTGCCAGCAGCTTAGGCGGACAGGGCAGAAGAGATACGCAGTATTTT CASSLGGQGRRDTQYF
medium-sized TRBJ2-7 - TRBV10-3 TGTGCCATCTCCAGCAGGCGTTACGAGCAGTACTTC CAISSRRYEQYF
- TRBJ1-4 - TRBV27 TGTGCCAGCAGTAAAGGGCCGGGGGATAATGAAAAACTGTTTTTT CASSKGPGDNEKLFF
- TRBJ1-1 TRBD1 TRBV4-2 TGTGCCAGCAGCCGCTCACAGGGGGGCACTGAAGCTTTCTTT CASSRSQGGTEAFF
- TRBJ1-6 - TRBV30 TGTGCCTGGAGTGACAGGGCCAATTCACCCCTCCACTTT CAWSDRANSPLHF
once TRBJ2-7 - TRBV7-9 TGTGCCAGCAGCTTAAGAGGGAACTACGAGCAGTACTTC CASSLRGNYEQYF
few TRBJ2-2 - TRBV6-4 TGTGCCAGCAGTGAAGGTGTAGCGGCGGGGGCCGGTGGGGAGCTGTTTTTT CASSEGVAAGAGGELFF
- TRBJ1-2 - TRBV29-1 TGCAGCGTTGAAGGGACAGATGGCTACACCTTC CSVEGTDGYTF
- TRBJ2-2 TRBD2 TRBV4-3 TGCGCCAGCAGCCATGCTAGCGGGGTGTACACCGGGGAGCTGTTTTTT CASSHASGVYTGELFF
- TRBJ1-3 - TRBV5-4 TGTGCCAGCAGCTTACAGGACCGCTCTGGAAACACCATATATTTT CASSLQDRSGNTIYF
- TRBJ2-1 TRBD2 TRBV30 TGTGCCTGGAGTGAGCTAGCGGGGGGCTACAATGAGCGGTTCTTC CAWSELAGGYNERFF
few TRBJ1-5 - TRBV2 TGTGCCAGCAGTGCGATGGGGGGTAGGAGCAATCAGCCCCAGCATTTT CASSAMGGRSNQPQHF
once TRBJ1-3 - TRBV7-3 TGTGCCAGCAGCTTCCCGCCTGGAAACACCATATATTTT CASSFPPGNTIYF
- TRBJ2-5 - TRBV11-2 TGTGCCAGCAGCTTAGGGTCAGGGCGAGAGACCCAGTACTTC CASSLGSGRETQYF
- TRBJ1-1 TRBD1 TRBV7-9 TGTGCCAGCAGCCGGACAGGAATGAACACTGAAGCTTTCTTT CASSRTGMNTEAFF
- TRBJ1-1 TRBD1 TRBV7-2 TGTGCCAGCACCCTAACGACAGGGAGGTACACTGAAGCTTTCTTT CASTLTTGRYTEAFF
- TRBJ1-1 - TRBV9 TGTGCCAGCAGCGCACAGGGCCTGGCGAACACTGAAGCTTTCTTT CASSAQGLANTEAFF
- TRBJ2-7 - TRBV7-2 TGTGCCAGCAGCTTAAAGTATCTGGGGCTCGACGAGCAGTACTTC CASSLKYLGLDEQYF
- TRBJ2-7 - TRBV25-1 TGTGCCAGCAGTCCAGACAGGATCTACGAGCAGTACTTC CASSPDRIYEQYF
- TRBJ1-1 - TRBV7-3 TGTGCCAGCAGCTTAACCCAAACAGGGAAAGCTTTCTTT CASSLTQTGKAFF
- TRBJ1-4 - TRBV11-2 TGTGCCAGCAGCCTAGGGACCGTCCGAGGCTTTCAAGAAAAACTGTTTTTT CASSLGTVRGFQEKLFF
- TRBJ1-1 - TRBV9 TGTGCCAGCAGCATGAGGGGCACACAGAACACTGAAGCTTTCTTT CASSMRGTQNTEAFF
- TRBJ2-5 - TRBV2 TGTGCCAGCGTGTGGGAGACCCAGTACTTC CASVWETQYF
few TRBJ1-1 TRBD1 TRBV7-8 TGTGCCAGCACCGCAGGGGGCCACACTGAAGCTTTCTTT CASTAGGHTEAFF